Reported below is one TCR beta chain. What antigen it recognizes has not been identified. No much larger clonotype is one base removed from it; base qualities were not supplied. The data were obtained in a study of blood T cell repertoires in COVID-19 (dated by TCRdb to 2019 to 2021). Background on the whole study: Collaborator samples came from the United States, Italy and Spain and covered acute and convalescent phases of COVID-19. The material from the prospective study consisted of cDNA or gDNA derived from T cells, B-cell-depleted T cells, or PBMCs. The dataset comprised deeply sampled blood TCRbeta repertoires from subjects exposed to, actively infected with, or recovered from COVID-19. The repertoires were released in a freely available public database intended as a resource for research on the immune response to SARS-CoV-2. Samples came from the ongoing ImmuneRACE study (first 160 participants) plus 1,254 subjects from 6 global collaborators. Sample metadata almost always included a de-identified subject ID, COVID-19 status, age in years and sex. Where HLA class I and class II types were available, the types were taken from metadata supplied by the sample provider, not from assay-based typing.

TCRbeta CDR3 regions were amplified from genomic DNA using the immunoSEQ Assay, a bias-controlled multiplex PCR. In the original analysis: The number of nucleated cells in each sample was estimated by amplification of reference gene primers within the assay. Sequence reads were collapsed and filtered to measure the absolute abundance of every unique TCRbeta CDR3 rearrangement. For each sample, productive Simpson clonality was calculated by taking the square root of Simpson's diversity index across productive rearrangements. TCRdb stores this immuneACCESS table with in-frame sequences only. Part of the clones is absent; in the studies checked, under half of the shortfall reflects unresolved V genes, and no reason is known for the rest. V and J calls and clone size are copied from that table; D and trimming were computed from the DNA. Counted in this sample were about 190,000 clones; approximately 84% of them appeared once. The ten most abundant clones make up roughly 3.2% of the sample.

Ends trimmed: V by 4 bases, J by 6 bases; bases unmatched to a gene: 9. The CDR3 measures 16 amino acids from cysteine to phenylalanine. Just CDR3 DNA is preserved here, 48 bases in frame from base 1. CDR1 and CDR2 (SGHNT, YENEEA) derive from the germline V gene. Participants in the prospective study were aged roughly 18 to 100 years, lived in some 24 United States geographic areas, and enrolled through a virtual design. To assign participants to cohorts, the prospective study relied on clinical history that participants themselves reported in a screening survey and a study questionnaire. Recovered participants in ImmuneRACE Cohort 3 were defined as having two consecutive negative NP/OP PCR tests, clearance from a healthcare professional, or resolution of symptoms. In the prospective study, mobile phlebotomists collected whole blood, serum and a nasopharyngeal or oropharyngeal swab from each participant. Prospective study participants could optionally give additional blood draws and questionnaires over an approximately 2-month period. Before DNA extraction, blood samples from the prospective study were shipped at room temperature or frozen.

Broader findings and caveats from the paper: How much clinical and demographic metadata was included differed by source and by participant, and the metadata was provided uncurated.

This sequence uses TRBV11-3 and TRBJ2-1, with 10 middle bases fitting TRBD2. Sequencing was carried out using PBMCs or T cells enriched from blood (not recorded which). The receptor's source is a woman aged 30 to 39 who had recovered from COVID-19. CDR3 protein: CASSSLSGRGSNEQFF. The DNA sequence is TGTGCCAGCAGCTCTCTAAGCGGGAGGGGGAGCAATGAGCAGTTCTTC.